These 2 T cell receptor beta chains share one sample of origin, sequenced in a study of T cell responses to AZD1222 COVID-19 vaccine. Data came from immunoSEQ multiplex PCR; TCRdb stores just in-frame clones and leaves some out. The data contain roughly 200,000 clones, approximately 90% of them singletons. The sequencing here drew on peripheral blood, taken 28 days after the second AZD1222 dose. Every receptor here comes from an adult who received the AZD1222 COVID-19 vaccine.

CDR3 nucleotide sequence: TGTGCCAGCTCAACGAGGGGCCTAGAGACCCAGTACTTC. This gives the protein CASSTRGLETQYF. This chain links TRBV13 with TRBJ2-5, with D possibly being TRBD1 or TRBD2 (5 bases each). Germline V gene lookup returns CDR1 PRHDT and CDR2 FYEKMQ (reference sequence). This CDR3 comprises 13 residues. Trimming removed 8 bases at V and 4 bases at J, with 14 bases between.

The chain joins TRBV6-2 or TRBV6-3 to TRBJ1-2, with D perhaps matching TRBD1 (6 bases). The CDR3 has 13 amino acids. The V gene lost 5 bases and the J gene lost 8 bases, with 15 bases spanning the gap. The germline V gene has CDR1 MNHEY and CDR2 SVGEGT. CDR3 residues: CASSPDSVTGYTF. In DNA form, the CDR3 reads TGTGCCAGCAGTCCGGACAGCGTCACGGGCTACACCTTC.